These T cell receptor beta chains were read from a single sample in a study of blood T cell repertoires in COVID-19. The method was immunoSEQ multiplex PCR; TCRdb's version includes in-frame clones alone and lacks a portion of them. The sample carries around 150,000 clones, around four fifths recorded once. The material sequenced was PBMCs or T cells enriched from blood (not recorded which). These receptors all stem from a woman between 40 and 50 years old who had recovered from COVID-19. Each CDR3 is given with its conserved first and last residue. A D gene is named only where the DNA matches it firmly. Clone size, where shown, is once, few, many, or a class for clones that have expanded.

TGTGCCAGCAGTGAAGCCCCGGGAGATACGCAGTATTTT CASSEAPGDTQYF . TRBV6-1 . TRBJ2-3
TGTGCCAGCAGCGACGGACAGGGGCCTGGACGGCCCCAGCATTTT CASSDGQGPGRPQHF TRBD1 TRBV6-5 once TRBJ1-5
TGTGCCAGCAGCTACATCCGGGGTACGCAGTATTTT CASSYIRGTQYF . TRBV7-9 . TRBJ2-3
TGTGCCACCAGCAGAGGGGGACTAGCGGATTACAATGAGCAGTTCTTC CATSRGGLADYNEQFF TRBD2 TRBV15 . TRBJ2-1
TGCAGCGTTGAATACAACAGGGGACGGGGGCAGTACTTC CSVEYNRGRGQYF TRBD1 TRBV29-1 . TRBJ2-7
TGTGCCAGCAGCCGGACAGGGGGAGTGGGAAACACCATATATTTT CASSRTGGVGNTIYF TRBD1 TRBV3-1/TRBV3-2 . TRBJ1-3
TGTGCCAGCGCGGGGCTATCACACACAGATACGCAGTATTTT CASAGLSHTDTQYF . TRBV9 once TRBJ2-3
TGTGCCAGCACAACCGCGGGACAGGGGTTAAATGAGCAGTTCTTC CASTTAGQGLNEQFF TRBD1 TRBV28 once TRBJ2-1
TGTGCCTGGATTCGTCGCAGGGACACTGAAGCTTTCTTT CAWIRRRDTEAFF . TRBV30 . TRBJ1-1
TGCAGTGCTAGTACAGGGCGAATCGCTGAAGCTTTCTTT CSASTGRIAEAFF . TRBV20-1 . TRBJ1-1
TGTGCCAGCAGTTTAGGCAGATATAACACTGAAGCTTTCTTT CASSLGRYNTEAFF . TRBV28 many TRBJ1-1
TGCGCCAGCAGCCAAGAAGCCGACAGCCGCGTAGGGGAGCAGTACTTC CASSQEADSRVGEQYF . TRBV4-1 . TRBJ2-7
TGTGCCAGTAGTAGTACAGGGCGGCGGACTGAAGCTTTCTTT CASSSTGRRTEAFF . TRBV19 . TRBJ1-1
TGCGCCAGCAGCCAAGTAGGGACTAGCGGAATTGAGCAGTTCTTC CASSQVGTSGIEQFF TRBD2 TRBV4-1 . TRBJ2-1
TGTGCCACCAGCAGAGAAGTTAGCTATGGCTACACCTTC CATSREVSYGYTF . TRBV15 . TRBJ1-2
TGTGCCAGCAGCTCGAGCGGGGGCGTCTCCTACAATGAGCAGTTCTTC CASSSSGGVSYNEQFF TRBD2 TRBV7-9 once TRBJ2-1
TGTGCCAGCAGGATACAGGGTTCCCACGAGCAGTACTTC CASRIQGSHEQYF . TRBV6-5 . TRBJ2-7
TGTGCCAGCAGCTCCCGGACAGGGAGCTCCTACAATGAGCAGTTCTTC CASSSRTGSSYNEQFF TRBD1 TRBV5-4 many TRBJ2-1
TGCGCCAGCAGCCAAGAAAGGACTAGCGGGGGCCTAAGCACAGATACGCAGTATTTT CASSQERTSGGLSTDTQYF TRBD2 TRBV4-1 . TRBJ2-3
TGTGCCAGCAGCTTCCGGACCCGCGAGGGTGAGCAGTTCTTC CASSFRTREGEQFF . TRBV9 . TRBJ2-1
TGTGCCAGCAGTTACCAAGGACTACGTTATACGACTAGCACAGATACGCAGTATTTT CASSYQGLRYTTSTDTQYF . TRBV6-2/TRBV6-3 once TRBJ2-3
TGTGCCAGTAGTATGGGACAGGGGGCCGGTCAGCCCCAGCATTTT CASSMGQGAGQPQHF TRBD1 TRBV19 . TRBJ1-5
TGTGCCAGCAGCGCCACCGGACTAGCGGGAGGGCAAGAGACCCAGTACTTC CASSATGLAGGQETQYF TRBD2 TRBV9 . TRBJ2-5
TGCGCCAGCAGCCAAGATGGCGGGGAGACCCAGTACTTC CASSQDGGETQYF . TRBV4-1 . TRBJ2-5
TGTGCCAGCAGCTTGGGACAGAGCTCCTATAATTCACCCCTCCACTTT CASSLGQSSYNSPLHF TRBD1 TRBV7-2 . TRBJ1-6
TGCGCCAGCAGCTTTACGAACGGGGAGGTGAACACTGAAGCTTTCTTT CASSFTNGEVNTEAFF . TRBV5-1 . TRBJ1-1
TGTGCCAGCAGTTCTAGTAGCAATCAGCCCCAGCATTTT CASSSSSNQPQHF . TRBV12-3/TRBV12-4 . TRBJ1-5
TGTGCCAGCACCCACGGACTAGCGGGAGTGAGCTCCTACGAGCAGTACTTC CASTHGLAGVSSYEQYF TRBD2 TRBV5-6 . TRBJ2-7
TGCGCCAGCAGCCAAGAAGCTAGCGGGTCCCCAGATACGCAGTATTTT CASSQEASGSPDTQYF TRBD2 TRBV4-1 . TRBJ2-3
TGTGCCAGCAGCGTAGAGTCGACAGGGGGAAGCACTGAAGCTTTCTTT CASSVESTGGSTEAFF TRBD1 TRBV9 . TRBJ1-1
TGTGCCAGCAGCTTAGGTAAGAACACTGAAGCTTTCTTT CASSLGKNTEAFF . TRBV7-9 . TRBJ1-1
TGCGCCAGCAGCTCCGGGACAGGGTTAGAGACCCAGTACTTC CASSSGTGLETQYF TRBD1 TRBV5-1 . TRBJ2-5
TGTGCCAGCAGCGCCGACAGGGCCGGCTACACCTTC CASSADRAGYTF TRBD1 TRBV9 . TRBJ1-2
TGTGCCAGCAGCCAAGAGGGGGCAGTGACGCTGAACACTGAAGCTTTCTTT CASSQEGAVTLNTEAFF . TRBV3-1/TRBV3-2 . TRBJ1-1
TGTGCCAGCAGTGCTACCTTTTCGGAGCAGTTCTTC CASSATFSEQFF . TRBV25-1 once TRBJ2-1
TGTGCCAGCAGTGACGCGGCTAGCGGGGGGGCTTGGAATGAGCAGTTCTTC CASSDAASGGAWNEQFF TRBD2 TRBV25-1 few TRBJ2-1
TGTGCCAGCAGCGTAAGAGCCTCAGGTTACACTGAAGCTTTCTTT CASSVRASGYTEAFF . TRBV9 . TRBJ1-1
TGTGCCAGCAGCTTAGACAGGGCAAACTATGGCTACACCTTC CASSLDRANYGYTF . TRBV11-2 . TRBJ1-2
TGTGCCAGCAGTCCGATAGCAGGGACCTACAATGAGCAGTTCTTC CASSPIAGTYNEQFF . TRBV27 . TRBJ2-1
TGTGCCACCAGCAGTCCAAACGGGGAGGGCGGCTTGAATGAGCAGTTCTTC CATSSPNGEGGLNEQFF TRBD2 TRBV15 . TRBJ2-1
TGTGCCAGCAGCTTAGGGACTAGCGGGTGGGATACGCAGTATTTT CASSLGTSGWDTQYF TRBD2 TRBV11-2 . TRBJ2-3
TGTGCCAGCAGCTTAGGGGGCTCTCAAACCCCAGATACGCAGTATTTT CASSLGGSQTPDTQYF . TRBV7-9 . TRBJ2-3
TGTGCCAGCAGTGCTCCGGGAGTGGGAACAGATACGCAGTATTTT CASSAPGVGTDTQYF . TRBV2 . TRBJ2-3
TGTGCCAGCAGTGATAGCGGGGGCCCCTACAATGAGCAGTTCTTC CASSDSGGPYNEQFF TRBD2 TRBV2 once TRBJ2-1
TGTGCCAGCAGCGCACAGCGGGGGGTTTACAATGAGCAGTTCTTC CASSAQRGVYNEQFF TRBD2 TRBV7-9 . TRBJ2-1
TGTGCCACCAGCAGAGCTGGATCAGGGGGACTAGCCAAAAACATTCAGTACTTC CATSRAGSGGLAKNIQYF . TRBV15 . TRBJ2-4
TGCGCCAGCAGCCGAGAACTTATCACAGATACGCAGTATTTT CASSRELITDTQYF . TRBV4-1 . TRBJ2-3
TGCGCCAGCAGCTTGGCTGGGGGCTCTAATCAGCCCCAGCATTTT CASSLAGGSNQPQHF . TRBV5-1 many TRBJ1-5
TGTGCCAGCAGCCCGTCGACAGGGGCTCTTGGGGACTATGGCTACACCTTC CASSPSTGALGDYGYTF TRBD1 TRBV7-9 . TRBJ1-2
TGTGCCAGCAGCACCAGACTAGAACCCAATGAGCAGTTCTTC CASSTRLEPNEQFF . TRBV7-8 . TRBJ2-1
TGCAGCGTTGACGGGAACTACGAGCAGTACTTC CSVDGNYEQYF . TRBV29-1 . TRBJ2-7